The 5 T cell receptor beta chains below come from one sample, sequenced in a study of T cell responses to AZD1222 COVID-19 vaccine. Generated by immunoSEQ multiplex PCR, the TCRdb table keeps only in-frame clones and is missing some. The profile shows 150,000 or so clones, 90% of them singletons. This specimen consisted of peripheral blood, obtained 28 days after the second AZD1222 dose. These receptors were taken from an adult who received the AZD1222 COVID-19 vaccine.

The V gene is TRBV21-1, the J gene TRBJ1-1. TRBV21-1 is reported as a pseudogene. The CDR3 runs 14 residues. The CDR3 loop is CASSKDLPRSEAFF. The CDR3 nucleotides read TGTGCCAGCAGCAAAGACCTCCCTAGGTCTGAAGCTTTCTTT.

This clone appeared once. The rearrangement uses TRBV28 and TRBJ1-6; possible D gene TRBD1, 6 bases. V lost 7 bases and J lost 1, with 14 bases in between. There are 16 residues in the CDR3. Per the germline V gene, CDR1 is MDHEN and CDR2 is SYDVKM. DNA for the CDR3: TGTGCCAGCACCAAGGGGGGGCCTTCCTATAATTCACCCCTCCACTTT. Amino acid sequence: CASTKGGPSYNSPLHF. The whole variable domain, remainder taken from reference TRBV28 and TRBJ1-6, is DVKVTQSSRYLVKRTGEKVFLECVQDMDHENMFWYRQDPGLGLRLIYFSYDVKMKEKGDIPEGYSVSREKKERFSLILESASTNQTSMYLCASTKGGPSYNSPLHFGNGTRLTVT.

The V and J genes are TRBV7-9 and TRBJ1-1, with D possibly matching TRBD1 (6 bases). The CDR3 sequence is 18 residues long. Germline-derived CDR1 and CDR2 are SEHNR and FQNEAQ (reference sequence). V lost 5 bases to trimming and J lost 0 bases, with 22 bases between them. Here the CDR3 DNA reads TGTGCCAGCAGCCGTCGTGACAGTCCGGGGGCGGTGAACACTGAAGCTTTCTTT. This sequence encodes CASSRRDSPGAVNTEAFF.

The V gene is TRBV3-1 (or the pseudogene TRBV3-2), the J gene TRBJ2-2, with 9 bases lining up with TRBD1. V shed 6 bases and J 7 bases; nucleotides not matched to a gene: 12. Germline V gene data show CDR1 as LGHDT and CDR2 as YNNKEL (reference sequence). CDR3 length: 16 residues. In nucleotides, the CDR3 is TGTGCCAGCAGACCCGGGACAGGGATGTTCATCGGGGAGCTGTTTTTT. Translated: CASRPGTGMFIGELFF.

This chain connects TRBV6-5 to TRBJ2-5; 7 bases align to TRBD1. J lost 0 bases, V lost 8 bases, and 9 bases had no gene match. CDR1 MNHEY and CDR2 SVGAGI come from the germline V gene. The CDR3 has 15 residues. The CDR3 reads CASLPGQTYQETQYF. CDR3 coding DNA: TGTGCCAGCCTACCGGGACAGACGTACCAAGAGACCCAGTACTTC.